The clone carrying this T cell receptor beta chain was recorded at least ten times. Its antigen remains unknown. Stable hyperthyroidism was defined by absence of ophthalmopathy within 18 months of follow-up. Diagnosis used clinical symptoms, serum thyroxine, TRAb, thyroid ultrasound and orbital computed tomography. Amplified TCR beta CDR3 regions were obtained using RNA transcripts as template. RT-PCR was first run with HTBI primers, then multiplex PCR in a second round. Via MiXCR, TCRdb re-called the multiplex PCR reads, giving one row per CDR3 protein. The table lists some 380,000 distinct CDR3 sequences, roughly 15% of them singletons. The sample belongs to a study of Graves' ophthalmopathy and Graves' hyperthyroidism. The overall study: Peripheral blood samples were taken at initial diagnosis, before any treatment. General observations from the study: Most clonotypes expanded in thyroid above 0.001 frequency were present in blood too.

The CDR3 totals 13 residues. The V and J ends lost 6 bases and 3 bases, in that order; junction bases with no gene match: 4. The clonotype comes from a woman aged 18-29 years with stable Graves' hyperthyroidism. Input material: peripheral blood. J is TRBJ1-2 and V is TRBV12-3 or TRBV12-4, with TRBD1 identical over 7 bases. CDR3 in amino acids: CASSVDRDYGYTF. The CDR3 bases are TGTGCCAGCAGCGTCGACAGGGACTATGGCTACACCTTC.